Below are 15 T cell receptor beta chains sequenced from a single sample in a study of T cell repertoires in cytomegalovirus infection. MiXCR, run by TCRdb on the reads, gives a single entry per CDR3 protein. The repertoire holds about 260,000 distinct CDR3 sequences, with roughly an eighth as singletons. Sequenced material: PBMCs. The receptor set was obtained from a human donor in good health (CMV status not recorded). Some clones in this sample may be carry-over from other donors' samples.

This clonotype was detected many times. The CDR3 nucleotides read TGTGCCAGCAGCTTGGGTCGACTAGCGGGGGGTAAGGGTTCGGATGAGCAGTTCTTC. This encodes CASSLGRLAGGKGSDEQFF. This rearrangement joins TRBV11-2 to TRBJ2-1; TRBD2 aligns across 13 bases. The CDR3 contains 19 residues. V shed 3 bases, J shed 8 bases, and the junction held 16 bases outside the gene matches. Germline V gene sequence: CDR1 SGHAT, CDR2 FQNNGV.

The sample holds many counts of this clonotype. This chain links TRBV7-2 with TRBJ1-2, with D maybe TRBD1 (6 bases). There are 13 residues in the CDR3. Germline V gives CDR1 SGHTA, CDR2 FQGNSA. The V gene lost 0 bases and the J gene lost 6 bases, with 8 bases spanning the gap. The CDR3 region is CASSLAGDNGYTF. For the CDR3, the DNA is TGTGCCAGCAGCTTAGCTGGGGACAATGGCTACACCTTC.

This clonotype showed up many times. The chain joins TRBV27 to TRBJ1-2; a possible D gene is TRBD1 (6 bases). This CDR3 has 13 residues. V was trimmed by 0 bases and J by 9 bases, leaving 11 bases between them. Looked up from germline, CDR1 is MNHEY and CDR2 is SMNVEV (reference sequence). The CDR3 bases are TGTGCCAGCAGTTTATCTGGGACACGCCGCTACACCTTC. Its protein is CASSLSGTRRYTF.

This clonotype has just a few counts. The V and J genes are TRBV10-2 and TRBJ2-5; possible D gene TRBD1, 6 bases. Trimming cost V 3 bases and J 5 bases, with 19 bases left between them. The V gene's germline CDR1 is WSHSY and CDR2 SAAADI. The CDR3 runs to 16 residues. CDR3 bases: TGCGCCAGCAGTGACTCCCCAACTAGAACAGGGGAGACCCAGTACTTC. As protein: CASSDSPTRTGETQYF.

V and J are TRBV6-2 or TRBV6-3 and TRBJ2-5, with 9 bases matching TRBD2. V lost 6 bases and J lost 3; bases outside the gene matches: 5. The CDR3 loop spans 14 amino acids. Germline V gene sequence: CDR1 MNHEY, CDR2 SVGEGT. CDR3 sequence reads: CASRTIAGEETQYF. CDR3 DNA sequence: TGTGCCAGCAGGACGATAGCGGGGGAAGAGACCCAGTACTTC.

There are many counts of this clonotype. The chain uses TRBV6-4 and TRBJ2-1; D might be TRBD2 (6 bases). Germline V gene lookup returns CDR1 MRHNA and CDR2 SNTAGT. V dropped 4 bases and J dropped 4 bases, with 8 bases sitting between them. The CDR3 is 13 amino acids. The CDR3 is CASSGGEYNEQFF. In DNA form, the CDR3 reads TGTGCCAGCAGTGGGGGGGAATACAATGAGCAGTTCTTC.

The chain employs TRBV4-3 and TRBJ2-2; the D call may be TRBD1 or TRBD2 (5 bases each). CDR1 LGHNA and CDR2 YSLEER come from the germline V gene. The CDR3 consists of 17 residues. Trimming took 0 bases from V and 6 from J, leaving 17 bases between them. For the CDR3, the DNA is TGCGCCAGCAGCCAAGATCCCACAGGCCTAGCCCCCGGGGAGCTGTTTTTT. Translated: CASSQDPTGLAPGELFF.

In this sample, this clonotype turned up many times. The rearrangement links TRBV2 to TRBJ2-5, with TRBD1 matching 10 bases. Germline V gives CDR1 SNHLY, CDR2 FYNNEI. The CDR3 consists of 15 residues. Unmatched junction bases numbered 11, after V lost 8 bases and J lost 5 bases. CDR3 residues: CASPRDRGRRETQYF. CDR3 nucleotide sequence: TGTGCCAGCCCAAGGGACAGGGGACGGAGGGAGACCCAGTACTTC. Full variable domain (outside the CDR3, taken from reference TRBV2 and TRBJ2-5): EPEVTQTPSHQVTQMGQEVILRCVPISNHLYFYWYRQILGQKVEFLVSFYNNEISEKSEIFDDQFSVERPDGSNFTLKIRSTKLEDSAMYFCASPRDRGRRETQYFGPGTRLLVL.

This clonotype was counted between two and nine times. The chain employs TRBV29-1 and TRBJ2-6; TRBD1 agrees at 7 bases. CDR3 length: 14 amino acids. Germline values: CDR1 SQVTM, CDR2 ANQGSEA. The trim removed 7 bases at V and 0 bases at J, leaving 3 bases unmatched. CDR3 sequence: CSARDSSGANVLTF. CDR3 DNA sequence: TGCAGCGCTCGGGACAGCTCTGGGGCCAACGTCCTGACTTTC.

Regarding this clonotype: This may arise from a read error, as a much more abundant clone is one base away. The genes are TRBV7-9 and TRBJ2-4; 15 bases fit TRBD2. The CDR3 covers 19 residues. Germline assignment: CDR1 SEHNR and CDR2 FQNEAQ (reference sequence). DNA of the CDR3: TGTGCCAGCAGCTTAGTGTGGACTAGCGGGAGGGCCGTACGGAACACTCAGTACTTC. Its protein product is CASSLVWTSGRAVRNTQYF. The full variable domain, completed using reference TRBV7-9 and TRBJ2-4, is DTGVSQNPRHKITKRGQNVTFRCDPISEHNRLYWYRQTLGQGPEFLTYFQNEAQLEKSRLLSDRFSAERPKGSFSTLEIQRTEQGDSAMYLCASSLVWTSGRAVRNTQYFGAGTRLSVL.

This clonotype was observed a few times. The chain joins TRBV28 to TRBJ2-3; D gene uncertain. CDR1 and CDR2 (germline): MDHEN, SYDVKM. The CDR3 spans 11 residues. The germline V and J ends were trimmed by 4 bases and 12 bases, with 11 bases remaining between them. CDR3 DNA sequence: TGTGCCAGCAGTTCAGGACCGACCCAGTATTTT. Translated: CASSSGPTQYF.

This clonotype showed up many times. The chain recombines TRBV28 with TRBJ2-3; tentative D call: TRBD1 (8 bases). CDR3 length: 15 amino acids. V shed 4 bases and J shed 3 bases, with 14 bases lying between them. In germline, CDR1 is MDHEN, CDR2 SYDVKM. As DNA, the CDR3 is TGTGCCAGCAGTTCCACAGGGGGGGTGACAGATACGCAGTATTTT. This sequence encodes CASSSTGGVTDTQYF.

This clonotype was picked up a small number of times. The V gene is TRBV7-9, the J gene TRBJ1-2, with 7 bases aligning to TRBD1. CDR1 and CDR2 (germline): SEHNR, FQNEAQ (reference sequence). CDR3 size: 16 residues. The ends lost 3 bases at V and 4 bases at J; junction bases unmatched: 11. The CDR3 nucleotides are TGTGCCAGCAGCTTCACCTGGGGACAGCCCCTCTATGGCTACACCTTC. This translates into CASSFTWGQPLYGYTF.

In this sample, this clonotype turned up a few times. V is TRBV20-1 and J is TRBJ2-1; 9 bases fit TRBD1. The V and J ends lost 6 bases and 10 bases, in that order; junction bases with no gene match: 4. CDR1 is DFQATT, CDR2 SNEGSKA, per germline (reference sequence). This CDR3 is built from 11 residues. This CDR3 is CSAPGQGEQFF. The DNA of the CDR3 is TGCAGTGCCCCGGGACAGGGAGAGCAGTTCTTC.

This clonotype was counted many times. CDR3 DNA: TGTGCCAGCAGTCCACCGGGACAGGGCAATCAGCCCCAGCATTTT. Its translation: CASSPPGQGNQPQHF. The V gene is TRBV12-3 or TRBV12-4, the J gene TRBJ1-5, with TRBD1 matching over 8 bases. The CDR3 runs 15 residues. Germline trimming cut 5 bases from V and 2 bases from J; bases unmatched to any gene: 5.